Described below is a single T cell receptor (beta chain) sequence and its context. Healthy Russian Caucasian donors spanned ages about 6 to 90 years. This entry belongs to a study of blood T cells in healthy people across ages. For the second PCR, which ran for about 7 to 11 cycles, a sample-barcoded 5' primer and a J-beta primer mix were used. Each cDNA molecule was tagged by a template-switch adaptor with 12 random nucleotides. Researchers report that each sample yielded at least 2.5 million CDR3-containing paired-end reads. MiXCR, run by TCRdb on the 5' RACE reads, gives a single entry per CDR3 protein. The sample has roughly 930,000 distinct CDR3 sequences; around 48% are singletons. After removal of 0 bases from V and 7 bases from J, the junction contained 5 bases not matched to a gene. Germline-derived CDR1 and CDR2 are SGHAT and FQNNGV. There are 14 residues in the CDR3.

What was sequenced was blood. The receptor's source is a man aged 30-40 years in good health. The chain is built from TRBV11-2 and TRBJ2-7; 8 bases map to TRBD1. This chain's CDR3 is CASSLDPGGNEQYF. CDR3 DNA: TGTGCCAGCAGCTTAGATCCAGGGGGCAATGAGCAGTACTTC. Full variable domain (rest looked up from reference TRBV11-2 and TRBJ2-7): EAGVAQSPRYKIIEKRQSVAFWCNPISGHATLYWYQQILGQGPKLLIQFQNNGVVDDSQLPKDRFSAERLKGVDSTLKIQPAKLEDSAVYLCASSLDPGGNEQYFGPGTRLTVT.